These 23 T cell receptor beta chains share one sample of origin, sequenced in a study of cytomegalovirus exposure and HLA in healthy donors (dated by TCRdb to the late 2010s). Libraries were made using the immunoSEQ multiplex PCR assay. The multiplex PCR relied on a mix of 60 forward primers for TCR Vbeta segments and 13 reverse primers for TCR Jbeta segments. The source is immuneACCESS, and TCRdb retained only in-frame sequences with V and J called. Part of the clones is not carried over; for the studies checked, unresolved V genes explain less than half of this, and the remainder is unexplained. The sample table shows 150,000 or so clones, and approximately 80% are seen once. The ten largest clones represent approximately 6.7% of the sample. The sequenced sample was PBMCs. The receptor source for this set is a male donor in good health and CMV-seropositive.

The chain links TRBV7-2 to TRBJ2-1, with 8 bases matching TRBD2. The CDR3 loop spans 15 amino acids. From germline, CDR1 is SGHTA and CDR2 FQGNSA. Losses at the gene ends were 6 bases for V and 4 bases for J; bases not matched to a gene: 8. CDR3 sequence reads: CASRERETHYNEQFF. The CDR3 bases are TGTGCCAGCAGGGAGCGGGAGACACATTACAATGAGCAGTTCTTC.

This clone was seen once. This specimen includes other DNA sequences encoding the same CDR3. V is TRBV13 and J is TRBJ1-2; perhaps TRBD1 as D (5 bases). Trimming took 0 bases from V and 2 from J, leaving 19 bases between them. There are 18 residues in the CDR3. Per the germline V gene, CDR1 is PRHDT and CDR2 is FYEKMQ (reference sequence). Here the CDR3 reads CASSLGPYPTGDNYGYTF. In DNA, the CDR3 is TGTGCCAGCAGCTTAGGCCCTTACCCGACGGGGGACAACTATGGCTACACCTTC.

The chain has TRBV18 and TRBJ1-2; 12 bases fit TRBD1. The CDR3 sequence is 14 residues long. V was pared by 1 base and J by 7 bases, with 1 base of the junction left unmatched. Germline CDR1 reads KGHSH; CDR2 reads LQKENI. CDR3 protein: CASSPRDRGPGYTF. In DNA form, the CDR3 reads TGTGCCAGCTCACCACGGGACAGGGGGCCTGGCTACACCTTC.

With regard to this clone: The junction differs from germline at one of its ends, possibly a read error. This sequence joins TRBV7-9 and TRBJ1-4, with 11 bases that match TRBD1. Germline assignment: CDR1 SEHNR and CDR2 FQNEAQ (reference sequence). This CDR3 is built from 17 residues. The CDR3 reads CSSSVPGQGEPGEKLFF. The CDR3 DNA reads TGTTCCAGCAGCGTACCGGGACAGGGGGAGCCGGGAGAAAAACTGTTTTTT.

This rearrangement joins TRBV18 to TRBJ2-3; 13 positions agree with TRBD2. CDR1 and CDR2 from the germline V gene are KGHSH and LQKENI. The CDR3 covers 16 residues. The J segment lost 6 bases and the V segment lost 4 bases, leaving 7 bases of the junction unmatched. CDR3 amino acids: CASSHGTSGIRDTQYF. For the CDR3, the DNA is TGTGCCAGCTCACACGGGACTAGCGGGATTCGTGATACGCAGTATTTT.

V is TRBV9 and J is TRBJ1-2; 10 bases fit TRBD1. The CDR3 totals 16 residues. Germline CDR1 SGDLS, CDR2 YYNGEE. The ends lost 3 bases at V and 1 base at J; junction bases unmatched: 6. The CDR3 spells CASSGVRDRGNYGYTF. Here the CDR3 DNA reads TGTGCCAGCAGCGGTGTTAGGGACAGGGGTAACTATGGCTACACCTTC. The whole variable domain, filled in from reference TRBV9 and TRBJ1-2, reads DSGVTQTPKHLITATGQRVTLRCSPRSGDLSVYWYQQSLDQGLQFLIQYYNGEERAKGNILERFSAQQFPDLHSELNLSSLELGDSALYFCASSGVRDRGNYGYTFGSGTRLTVV.

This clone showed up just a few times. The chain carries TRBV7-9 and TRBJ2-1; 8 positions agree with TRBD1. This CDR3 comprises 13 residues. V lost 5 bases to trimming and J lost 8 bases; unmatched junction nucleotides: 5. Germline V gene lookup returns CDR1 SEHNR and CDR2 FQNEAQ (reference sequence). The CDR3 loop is CASSPGQGDEQFF. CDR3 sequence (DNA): TGTGCCAGCAGCCCCGGACAGGGTGATGAGCAGTTCTTC.

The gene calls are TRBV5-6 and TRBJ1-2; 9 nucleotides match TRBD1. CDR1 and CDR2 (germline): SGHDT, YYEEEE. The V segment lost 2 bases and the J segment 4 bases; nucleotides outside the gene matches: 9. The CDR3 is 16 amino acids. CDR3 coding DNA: TGTGCCAGCAGCTTCGGGGACAGGGCCCGTGTCTATGGCTACACCTTC. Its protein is CASSFGDRARVYGYTF.

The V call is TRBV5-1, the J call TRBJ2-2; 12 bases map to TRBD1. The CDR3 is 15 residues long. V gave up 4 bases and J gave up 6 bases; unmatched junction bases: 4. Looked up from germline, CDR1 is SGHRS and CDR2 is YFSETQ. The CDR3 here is CASSEGQGAAGELFF. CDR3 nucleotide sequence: TGCGCCAGCAGCGAGGGACAGGGGGCCGCCGGGGAGCTGTTTTTT.

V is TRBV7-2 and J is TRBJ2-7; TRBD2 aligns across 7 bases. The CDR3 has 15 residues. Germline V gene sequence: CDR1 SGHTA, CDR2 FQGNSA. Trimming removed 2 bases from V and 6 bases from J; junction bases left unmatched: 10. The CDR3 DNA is TGTGCCAGCAGCTTAAATGGGGGTACGGGGGGCGAGCAGTACTTC. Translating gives CASSLNGGTGGEQYF.

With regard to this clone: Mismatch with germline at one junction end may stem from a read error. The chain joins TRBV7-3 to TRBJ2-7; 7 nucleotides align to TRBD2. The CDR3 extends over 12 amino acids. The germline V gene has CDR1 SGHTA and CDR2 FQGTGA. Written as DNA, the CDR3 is TGTTCCAGCAGCTTGGGGGGGGGAGAGCAGTACTTC. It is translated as CSSSLGGGEQYF.

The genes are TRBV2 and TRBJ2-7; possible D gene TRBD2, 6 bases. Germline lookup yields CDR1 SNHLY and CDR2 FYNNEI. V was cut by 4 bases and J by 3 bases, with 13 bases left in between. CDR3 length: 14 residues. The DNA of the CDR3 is TGTGCCAGCAGTGGGGACTTACTTCACTACGAGCAGTACTTC. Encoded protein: CASSGDLLHYEQYF.

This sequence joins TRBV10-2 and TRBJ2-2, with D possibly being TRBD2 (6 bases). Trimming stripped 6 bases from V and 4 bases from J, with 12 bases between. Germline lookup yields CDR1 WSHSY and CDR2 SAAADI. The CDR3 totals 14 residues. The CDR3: CASRALATTGELFF. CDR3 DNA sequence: TGCGCCAGCAGGGCACTAGCTACCACCGGGGAGCTGTTTTTT.

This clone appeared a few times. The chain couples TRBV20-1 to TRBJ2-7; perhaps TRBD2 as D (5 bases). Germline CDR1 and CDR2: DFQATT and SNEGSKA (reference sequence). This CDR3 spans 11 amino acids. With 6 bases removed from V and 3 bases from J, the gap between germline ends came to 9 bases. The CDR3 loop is CSARSGYEQYF. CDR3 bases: TGCAGTGCGAGGAGCGGCTACGAGCAGTACTTC.

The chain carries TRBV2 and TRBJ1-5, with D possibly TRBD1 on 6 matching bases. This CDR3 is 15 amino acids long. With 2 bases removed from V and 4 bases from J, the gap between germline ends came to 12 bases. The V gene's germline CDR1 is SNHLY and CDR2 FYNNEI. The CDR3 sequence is CASSERQGYNQPQHF. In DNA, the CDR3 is TGTGCCAGCAGTGAACGCCAGGGGTATAATCAGCCCCAGCATTTT.

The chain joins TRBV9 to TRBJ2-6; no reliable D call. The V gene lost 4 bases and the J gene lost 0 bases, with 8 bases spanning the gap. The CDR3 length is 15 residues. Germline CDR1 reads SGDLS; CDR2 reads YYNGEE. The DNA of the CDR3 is TGTGCCAGCAGCATTAGTAGCTCTGGGGCCAACGTCCTGACTTTC. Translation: CASSISSSGANVLTF.

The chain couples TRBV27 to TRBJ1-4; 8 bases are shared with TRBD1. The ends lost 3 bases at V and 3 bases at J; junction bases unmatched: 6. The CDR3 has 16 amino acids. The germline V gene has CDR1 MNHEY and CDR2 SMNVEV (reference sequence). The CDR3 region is CASSFGQGHPNEKLFF. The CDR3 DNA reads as TGTGCCAGCAGTTTTGGACAGGGCCACCCTAATGAAAAACTGTTTTTT.

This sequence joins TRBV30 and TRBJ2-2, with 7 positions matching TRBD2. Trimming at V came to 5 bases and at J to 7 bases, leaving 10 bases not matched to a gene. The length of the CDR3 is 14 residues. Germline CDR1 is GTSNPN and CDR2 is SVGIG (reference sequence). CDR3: CAWESGAVGGELFF. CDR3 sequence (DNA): TGTGCCTGGGAGAGCGGGGCGGTCGGCGGGGAGCTGTTTTTT.

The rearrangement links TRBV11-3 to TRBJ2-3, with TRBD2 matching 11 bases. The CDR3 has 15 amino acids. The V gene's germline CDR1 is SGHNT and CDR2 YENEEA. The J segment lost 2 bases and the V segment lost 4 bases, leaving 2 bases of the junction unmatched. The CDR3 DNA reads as TGTGCCAGCAGCTCGGGACTAGCGGCCACAGATACGCAGTATTTT. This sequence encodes CASSSGLAATDTQYF.

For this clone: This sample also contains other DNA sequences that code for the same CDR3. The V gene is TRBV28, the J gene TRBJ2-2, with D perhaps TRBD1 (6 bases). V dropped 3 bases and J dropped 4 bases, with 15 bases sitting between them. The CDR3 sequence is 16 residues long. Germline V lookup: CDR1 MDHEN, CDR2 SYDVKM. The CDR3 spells CASSFPGQKGTGELFF. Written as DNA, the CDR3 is TGTGCCAGCAGTTTTCCGGGACAAAAAGGCACCGGGGAGCTGTTTTTT.

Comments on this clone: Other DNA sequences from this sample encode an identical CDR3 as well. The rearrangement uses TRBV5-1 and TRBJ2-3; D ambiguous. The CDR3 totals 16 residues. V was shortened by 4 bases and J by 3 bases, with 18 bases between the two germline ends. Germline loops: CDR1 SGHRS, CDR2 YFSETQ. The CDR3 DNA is TGCGCCAGCAGCCCCTACGGAGATTCTAGTACAGATACGCAGTATTTT. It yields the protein CASSPYGDSSTDTQYF.

CDR3 DNA sequence: TGTGCCAGCAGCCCGAGGCGCAATTCCGGGGAGACCCAGTACTTC. This gives the protein CASSPRRNSGETQYF. This rearrangement joins TRBV7-6 to TRBJ2-5; D is undetermined. Germline CDR1 and CDR2: SGHVS and FNYEAQ. Between the trimmed V and J ends, which lost 5 bases and 5 bases, there was a span of 18 bases. This CDR3 is 15 amino acids long.

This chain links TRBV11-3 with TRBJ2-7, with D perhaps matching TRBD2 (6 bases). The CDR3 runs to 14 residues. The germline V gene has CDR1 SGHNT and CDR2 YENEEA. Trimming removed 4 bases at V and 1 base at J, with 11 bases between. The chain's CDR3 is CASSSTGRSYEQYF. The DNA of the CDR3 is TGTGCCAGCAGCTCCACGGGGAGGTCCTACGAGCAGTACTTC.